This T cell receptor (beta chain) was found in a study of T cell responses to AZD1222 COVID-19 vaccine. The study, taken as a whole, reports: The repertoires were collected only after the peak T cell response. Spike-specific TCR repertoires showed rising breadth and depth after two AZD1222 doses. AZD1222 recipients seropositive at baseline numbered only six.

Produced via immunoSEQ multiplex PCR; TCRdb's table is partial and in-frame only. The table includes 90,000 to 130,000 clones, roughly 90% detected once. Comments on this clone: Its antigen is unknown.

The CDR3 is 16 residues long. The V gene's germline CDR1 is KGHSH and CDR2 LQKENI. V lost 1 base, J lost 0 bases, and 11 bases lay in between. The specimen comprised peripheral blood, sampled on day 0 of MenACWY control vaccination. The V call is TRBV18, the J call TRBJ2-3; no clear D gene. This receptor was obtained from an adult in good health. The CDR3 loop is CASSPLRSVSTDTQYF. As DNA, the CDR3 is TGTGCCAGCTCACCACTCAGGAGCGTCAGCACAGATACGCAGTATTTT.